What follows are 24 T cell receptor beta chains derived from one specimen sequenced in a study of cytomegalovirus exposure and HLA in healthy donors. 13 Jbeta primers and 60 Vbeta primers were used for the PCR. Generated by immunoSEQ multiplex PCR, the TCRdb table keeps only in-frame clones and is missing some. The table includes 150,000 to 200,000 clones, roughly 85% detected once. The sample taken for sequencing was PBMCs. All receptors derive from a woman in her 30s in good health and CMV-seropositive.

The chain links TRBV29-1 to TRBJ2-5; 8 bases align to TRBD1. V was pared by 4 bases and J by 4 bases, with 5 bases of the junction left unmatched. Germline loops: CDR1 SQVTM, CDR2 ANQGSEA. The CDR3 covers 13 residues. The CDR3 spells CSVGQGALETQYF. CDR3 bases: TGCAGCGTTGGGCAGGGGGCCCTAGAGACCCAGTACTTC.

This chain connects TRBV5-8 to TRBJ2-3, with 7 nucleotides matching TRBD1. Looked up from germline, CDR1 is SGHTS and CDR2 is YDEGEE. This CDR3 has 13 residues. V was clipped by 2 bases and J by 4 bases; unmatched bases: 1. In nucleotides, the CDR3 is TGTGCCAGCAGCTTTAGGGGGCCAGATACGCAGTATTTT. Residues: CASSFRGPDTQYF.

The chain joins TRBV7-2 to TRBJ2-3; 8 bases are shared with TRBD2. This CDR3 has 16 residues. Trimming removed 3 bases from V and 2 bases from J; junction bases left unmatched: 7. The germline V gene has CDR1 SGHTA and CDR2 FQGNSA. In DNA, the CDR3 is TGTGCCAGCAGCTTTCAACCTAGCGGGCTCACAGATACGCAGTATTTT. This translates into CASSFQPSGLTDTQYF.

Here the CDR3 reads CASSQTWGVNTEAFF. For the CDR3, the DNA is TGTGCCAGCAGCCAGACCTGGGGGGTAAACACTGAAGCTTTCTTT. V and J are TRBV7-2 and TRBJ1-1, with a weak D call TRBD1 (5 bases). Trimming pared 5 bases from V and 2 bases from J, leaving 15 bases between. This CDR3 is built from 15 residues. In germline, CDR1 is SGHTA, CDR2 FQGNSA.

V and J are TRBV7-9 and TRBJ1-3; D not certain. Germline-derived CDR1 and CDR2 are SEHNR and FQNEAQ (reference sequence). The CDR3 contains 13 residues. V shed 2 bases and J shed 4 bases, with 6 bases lying between them. Written as DNA, the CDR3 is TGTGCCAGCAGCTTATTCGAGGGAAACACCATATATTTT. Translating gives CASSLFEGNTIYF.

This sequence joins TRBV29-1 and TRBJ2-3, with TRBD2 matching over 9 bases. This CDR3 region has 16 residues. The ends lost 5 bases at V and 4 bases at J; junction bases unmatched: 13. CDR1 is SQVTM and CDR2 is ANQGSEA in the germline V gene. The CDR3 nucleotides are TGCAGCGTTTTCACCTTGGCGGGAGGGAGGGCAGATACGCAGTATTTT. Protein product: CSVFTLAGGRADTQYF.

V usage is TRBV29-1 and J usage is TRBJ1-4, with 7 bases identical to TRBD1. Trimming removed 6 bases from V and 7 bases from J; junction bases left unmatched: 14. The CDR3 totals 15 residues. Germline CDR1 SQVTM, CDR2 ANQGSEA. The CDR3, as DNA: TGCAGCGTGTACAGGGGCGCCTCTTTTCGTGAAAAACTGTTTTTT. It codes for CSVYRGASFREKLFF.

The CDR3 DNA sequence: TGCGCCAGCATCATAGCTCAAGTACGATGTCAGCCCCAGCATTTT. Protein: CASIIAQVRCQPQHF. This sequence joins TRBV23-1 and TRBJ1-5, with unresolved D. Being an ORF, TRBV23-1 has a function that is uncertain. V was cut by 7 bases and J by 6 bases, with 19 bases left in between. The CDR3 runs 15 residues.

The chain links TRBV7-2 to TRBJ1-1; 7 bases are a match to TRBD1. Losses at the gene ends were 5 bases for V and 1 base for J; bases not matched to a gene: 1. Germline V lookup: CDR1 SGHTA, CDR2 FQGNSA. The CDR3 is 13 amino acids. The CDR3 loop is CASSRTGNTEAFF. The CDR3 region has the DNA TGTGCCAGCAGCAGGACAGGGAACACTGAAGCTTTCTTT.

In regard to this clone: The same CDR3 is also encoded by other DNA sequences in this sample. This chain joins TRBV5-1 and TRBJ1-1; the D is unclear. The germline V gene encodes CDR1 SGHRS and CDR2 YFSETQ. This CDR3 contains 14 residues. Trimming left V 1 base short and J 3 bases short, with 10 bases between. CDR3 sequence (DNA): TGCGCCAGCAGCTTGTCAGGCGGGGACACTGAAGCTTTCTTT. Its protein product is CASSLSGGDTEAFF.

The chain carries TRBV6-5 and TRBJ1-3; TRBD1 aligns across 8 bases. The CDR3 is 14 amino acids. The junction had 3 bases not matched to a gene; V was cut back by 4 bases and J by 4 bases. CDR1 MNHEY and CDR2 SVGAGI come from the germline V gene. CDR3 in DNA: TGTGCCAGCAGTTCGACAGGGGCAGGAAACACCATATATTTT. This gives the protein CASSSTGAGNTIYF.

The chain couples TRBV29-1 to TRBJ1-1; the match to TRBD1 covers 8 bases. The CDR3 is made up of 14 amino acids. V lost 3 bases to trimming and J lost 0 bases; unmatched junction nucleotides: 3. Germline CDR1 reads SQVTM; CDR2 reads ANQGSEA. CDR3 sequence reads: CSVEQGAVNTEAFF. Here the CDR3 DNA reads TGCAGCGTTGAGCAGGGGGCGGTGAACACTGAAGCTTTCTTT. The full variable domain, rest sourced from reference TRBV29-1 and TRBJ1-1, is SAVISQKPSRDICQRGTSLTIQCQVDSQVTMMFWYRQQPGQSLTLIATANQGSEATYESGFVIDKFPISRPNLTFSTLTVSNMSPEDSSIYLCSVEQGAVNTEAFFGQGTRLTVV.

This clone was picked up a small number of times. The V call is TRBV7-9, the J call TRBJ1-4; no reliable D call. V shed 5 bases and J shed 4 bases, with 17 bases lying between them. The CDR3 is 16 amino acids. CDR1 and CDR2 from the germline V gene are SEHNR and FQNEAQ (reference sequence). CDR3 amino acids: CASSLYDRDLNEKLFF. The CDR3 bases are TGTGCCAGCAGCCTATACGACCGGGATCTTAATGAAAAACTGTTTTTT.

There are a few counts of this clone. This chain connects TRBV4-3 to TRBJ1-2; 8 nucleotides line up with TRBD1. There are 16 residues in the CDR3. Germline V gene lookup returns CDR1 LGHNA and CDR2 YSLEER. Germline trimming cut 0 bases from V and 5 bases from J; bases unmatched to any gene: 8. This CDR3 is CASSQEAQGAYYGYTF. The CDR3 DNA is TGCGCCAGCAGCCAAGAGGCGCAGGGGGCATATTATGGCTACACCTTC.

This rearrangement joins TRBV29-1 to TRBJ2-7, with a possible D match to TRBD1 (6 bases). CDR3 length equals 14 residues. Trimming removed 1 base at V and 4 bases at J, with 14 bases between. Germline lookup yields CDR1 SQVTM and CDR2 ANQGSEA. The CDR3 spells CSVEAVTGDYEQYF. CDR3 DNA: TGCAGCGTTGAAGCCGTGACAGGTGATTACGAGCAGTACTTC.

This clone was seen a single time. The J gene is TRBJ2-7, the V gene TRBV2; D is perhaps TRBD1 (5 bases). The CDR3 has 13 residues. With 8 bases removed from V and 2 bases from J, the gap between germline ends came to 13 bases. From germline, CDR1 is SNHLY and CDR2 FYNNEI. The CDR3 DNA reads as TGTGCCAGCGAGAAGGGGCGCGCCTACGAGCAGTACTTC. Its protein product is CASEKGRAYEQYF.

The chain carries TRBV6-1 and TRBJ2-7, with 7 bases lining up with TRBD1. V was clipped by 5 bases and J by 1 base; unmatched bases: 5. The CDR3 consists of 14 residues. The V gene's germline CDR1 is MNHNS and CDR2 SASEGT. The CDR3 here is CASSRHRGSYEQYF. The CDR3 nucleotides read TGTGCCAGCAGTAGACACAGGGGTTCCTACGAGCAGTACTTC.

CDR3 DNA sequence: TGTGCCAGCAGCTACAATACAGGGAGTGACTATGGCTACACCTTC. This codes for CASSYNTGSDYGYTF. The chain employs TRBV9 and TRBJ1-2; weak D call: TRBD1 (6 bases). The CDR3 has 15 amino acids. Germline CDR1 SGDLS, CDR2 YYNGEE. Trimming stripped 4 bases from V and 3 bases from J, with 16 bases between.

The chain joins TRBV19 to TRBJ2-3, with 7 nucleotides matching TRBD1. CDR1 and CDR2 from the germline V gene are LNHDA and SQIVND (reference sequence). J was trimmed by 4 bases and V by 6 bases; bases with no gene match: 4. This CDR3 contains 13 residues. CDR3: CASRRGRSDTQYF. The DNA for the CDR3 is TGTGCCAGTAGAAGGGGGCGGTCAGATACGCAGTATTTT.

CDR3 coding DNA: TGTGCCAGCAGCGCGGGGACTAGCGGGATCTACGAGCAGTACTTC. This encodes CASSAGTSGIYEQYF. J is TRBJ2-7 and V is TRBV5-4, with 13 positions matching TRBD2. The length of the CDR3 is 15 residues. The junction had 4 bases not matched to a gene; V was cut back by 4 bases and J by 3 bases. Germline assignment: CDR1 SGHNT and CDR2 YYREEE (reference sequence).

Only one count was recorded for this clone. The gene calls are TRBV4-1 and TRBJ2-7; 8 bases fit TRBD1. CDR1 MGHRA and CDR2 YSYEKL come from the germline V gene. The ends lost 0 bases at V and 5 bases at J; junction bases unmatched: 9. The CDR3 runs to 16 residues. CDR3 DNA: TGCGCCAGCAGCCAAGATCACCAGGGGGCTTTGAACGAGCAGTACTTC. Amino acids: CASSQDHQGALNEQYF.

V gene TRBV7-8 combines with J gene TRBJ2-2, with TRBD1 as a possible D gene (6 bases). CDR1 and CDR2 (germline): SGHVS, FQNEAQ. This CDR3 has 15 amino acids. Between the trimmed V and J ends, which lost 5 bases and 0 bases, there was a span of 10 bases. The CDR3 sequence: CASSLGHPNTGELFF. CDR3 nucleotide sequence: TGTGCCAGCAGCCTGGGACATCCGAACACCGGGGAGCTGTTTTTT.

The chain uses TRBV7-2 and TRBJ1-4, with D maybe TRBD1 (6 bases). V lost 2 bases and J lost 8, with 18 bases in between. The CDR3 runs to 16 residues. The germline CDR1 and CDR2 sequences are SGHTA and FQGNSA. For the CDR3, the DNA is TGTGCCAGCAGCTTAAGTTCGGGGGGCGCTTGGGAAAAACTGTTTTTT. Residues: CASSLSSGGAWEKLFF. Combining the CDR3 with reference TRBV7-2 and TRBJ1-4 gives the whole variable domain GAGVSQSPSNKVTEKGKDVELRCDPISGHTALYWYRQSLGQGLEFLIYFQGNSAPDKSGLPSDRFSAERTGGSVSTLTIQRTQQEDSAVYLCASSLSSGGAWEKLFFGSGTQLSVL.

The chain combines TRBV29-1 with TRBJ1-2; no reliable D call. Per germline, CDR1 SQVTM and CDR2 ANQGSEA. Trimming cost V 4 bases and J 8 bases, with 17 bases left between them. This CDR3 region has 13 residues. The CDR3 protein is CSVAFAATGGYTF. In nucleotides, the CDR3 is TGCAGCGTTGCTTTCGCCGCCACGGGAGGCTACACCTTC.